These 25 T cell receptor beta chains originate from one sample sequenced in a study of T-cell memory formation after mild COVID-19. In TCRdb, the 5' RACE reads were re-called with MiXCR into one record per CDR3 protein. The repertoire holds around 470,000 distinct CDR3 sequences, with 20% as singletons. Sequenced material: PBMCs or a T cell subset sorted from them (not recorded which). All receptors come from an adult woman who had mild COVID-19 (a few samples of this study predate the infection). Cell type and time point are not known.

This chain connects TRBV5-1 to TRBJ1-1; a possible D gene is TRBD1 (6 bases). V lost 0 bases and J lost 0, with 12 bases in between. The CDR3 length is 16 residues. Per germline, CDR1 SGHRS and CDR2 YFSETQ. The CDR3 loop reads CASSLAGQIMNTEAFF. The CDR3 region has the DNA TGCGCCAGCAGCTTGGCCGGACAGATAATGAACACTGAAGCTTTCTTT.

This clonotype was observed a few times. The chain recombines TRBV11-3 with TRBJ1-1; D is unclear. Trimming left V 1 base short and J 4 bases short, with 7 bases between. The CDR3 runs to 13 residues. Germline CDR1 SGHNT, CDR2 YENEEA. The CDR3 loop reads CASSLVGTTEAFF. The CDR3 nucleotides are TGTGCCAGCAGCTTAGTGGGTACCACTGAAGCTTTCTTT.

This clonotype has more than one count but fewer than ten. V gene TRBV5-1 combines with J gene TRBJ2-1; 11 bases fit TRBD1. With 4 bases clipped from V and 8 bases from J, the junction kept 8 bases outside the gene matches. CDR3 length: 15 amino acids. Looked up from germline, CDR1 is SGHRS and CDR2 is YFSETQ. Here the CDR3 DNA reads TGCGCCAGCAGCCCACGGACAGGGGGCCATTATGAGCAGTTCTTC. It is translated as CASSPRTGGHYEQFF.

The table lists this clonotype with a few counts. V usage is TRBV4-2 and J usage is TRBJ2-5, with 14 bases matching TRBD2. Per germline, CDR1 LGHNA and CDR2 YNFKEQ. V lost 4 bases and J lost 7; bases outside the gene matches: 5. The CDR3 is made up of 15 amino acids. The CDR3 protein is CASSLTGLAGVTQYF. CDR3 DNA: TGTGCCAGCAGCCTCACGGGACTAGCGGGGGTGACCCAGTACTTC.

CDR3 residues: CASSQAKWTGRGSSYNEQFF. The CDR3 nucleotides are TGTGCCAGCAGCCAAGCAAAGTGGACAGGGCGGGGGAGCTCCTACAATGAGCAGTTCTTC. The rearrangement uses TRBV14 and TRBJ2-1; maybe TRBD1 (8 bases). Deletions cut 1 base from V and 0 bases from J, with 22 bases between. The CDR3 has 20 residues. CDR1 SGHDN and CDR2 FVKESK come from the germline V gene.

This clonotype was counted between two and nine times. The V and J genes are TRBV28 and TRBJ1-2, with D maybe TRBD1 (5 bases). The CDR3 contains 12 residues. Looked up from germline, CDR1 is MDHEN and CDR2 is SYDVKM. Trimming removed 2 bases from V and 8 bases from J, with 9 bases in between. DNA of the CDR3: TGTGCCAGCAGTTTAGGGGCTTCGGGCTACACCTTC. Protein: CASSLGASGYTF.

In its sample, this clonotype was seen a few times. The chain recombines TRBV29-1 with TRBJ2-1; 9 nucleotides agree with TRBD2. This CDR3 region has 15 residues. With 0 bases clipped from V and 6 bases from J, the junction kept 6 bases outside the gene matches. Germline V gives CDR1 SQVTM, CDR2 ANQGSEA. CDR3 bases: TGCAGCGTTGAAGATGTAGCGGGAGTAGGCAATGAGCAGTTCTTC. It codes for CSVEDVAGVGNEQFF.

The chain recombines TRBV12-3 or TRBV12-4 with TRBJ1-3; D unclear. This CDR3 is 14 amino acids long. V was trimmed by 1 base and J by 4 bases, leaving 8 bases between them. The CDR3 nucleotides read TGTGCCAGCAGTTTAGACGTCCCGGGAAACACCATATATTTT. Residues: CASSLDVPGNTIYF.

This chain joins TRBV12-3 or TRBV12-4 and TRBJ2-2; D is undetermined. This CDR3 has 16 amino acids. Trimming cost V 3 bases and J 4 bases, with 15 bases left between them. In DNA form, the CDR3 reads TGTGCCAGCAGTTTTCTCCCACCCGGAGTCACCGGGGAGCTGTTTTTT. It yields the protein CASSFLPPGVTGELFF.

The table lists this clonotype with many counts. The V and J genes are TRBV25-1 and TRBJ2-3; D might be TRBD1 (6 bases). Per the germline V gene, CDR1 is MGHDK and CDR2 is SYGVNS. Trimming took off 3 bases at V and 0 bases at J, with 7 bases between the two ends. CDR3 size: 14 residues. The CDR3 spells CASSDRGSTDTQYF. CDR3 DNA sequence: TGTGCCAGCAGTGACAGGGGTAGCACAGATACGCAGTATTTT. Together with reference TRBV25-1 and TRBJ2-3, the CDR3 gives the full variable domain: EADIYQTPRYLVIGTGKKITLECSQTMGHDKMYWYQQDPGMELHLIHYSYGVNSTEKGDLSSESTVSRIRTEHFPLTLESARPSHTSQYLCASSDRGSTDTQYFGPGTRLTVL.

The chain carries TRBV15 and TRBJ2-5; 13 bases align to TRBD2. This CDR3 region has 15 residues. V lost 5 bases and J lost 4; bases outside the gene matches: 4. From germline, CDR1 is LNHNV and CDR2 YYDKDF (reference sequence). In DNA form, the CDR3 reads TGTGCCACCAGCCCGACTAGCGGGGGGAGAGAGACCCAGTACTTC. Encoded protein: CATSPTSGGRETQYF.

V is TRBV7-9 and J is TRBJ1-3; possible D gene TRBD1, 6 bases. Trimming shortened V by 5 bases and J by 0 bases, and 14 bases separated the two germline ends. The CDR3 totals 16 residues. CDR1 is SEHNR and CDR2 is FQNEAQ in the germline V gene (reference sequence). Here the CDR3 reads CASSLWTATSGNTIYF. The CDR3 DNA sequence: TGTGCCAGCAGCCTCTGGACAGCCACCTCTGGAAACACCATATATTTT.

The rearrangement uses TRBV28 and TRBJ2-1; TRBD2 agrees at 10 bases. Losses at the gene ends were 5 bases for V and 9 bases for J; bases not matched to a gene: 13. CDR1 is MDHEN, CDR2 SYDVKM, per germline. The CDR3 length is 16 residues. CDR3 region: CASSPPSGGPSGEQFF. CDR3 DNA: TGTGCCAGCAGTCCTCCTAGCGGGGGCCCCAGCGGTGAGCAGTTCTTC.

The CDR3 DNA reads TGTGCCACCAGCACGGTATCGGGGACAGTCTTGAAAGAGACCCAGTACTTC. Protein product: CATSTVSGTVLKETQYF. This sequence joins TRBV15 and TRBJ2-5, with TRBD1 matching over 7 bases. CDR1 and CDR2 from the germline V gene are LNHNV and YYDKDF (reference sequence). The junction had 14 bases not matched to a gene; V was cut back by 4 bases and J by 3 bases. The CDR3 has 17 amino acids.

This clonotype has only a few counts. The V and J genes are TRBV3-1 and TRBJ2-4; the D is unclear. CDR1 LGHDT and CDR2 YNNKEL come from the germline V gene (reference sequence). V was trimmed by 6 bases and J by 0 bases, leaving 9 bases between them. The CDR3 is made up of 14 amino acids. The CDR3 DNA is TGTGCCAGCAGTTACATCCTAGCCAAAAACATTCAGTACTTC. It is translated as CASSYILAKNIQYF.

This clonotype was seen a handful of times. The rearrangement links TRBV27 to TRBJ2-1, with a weak D call TRBD2 (6 bases). CDR3 length equals 15 residues. The germline V gene has CDR1 MNHEY and CDR2 SMNVEV (reference sequence). The V end lost 6 bases, the J end lost 5 bases, and 17 bases lay between the germline ends. This CDR3 reads CASSPGDSRNNEQFF. CDR3 nucleotides: TGTGCCAGCAGCCCGGGGGACTCCCGGAACAATGAGCAGTTCTTC.

This clonotype was counted between two and nine times. The chain joins TRBV7-2 to TRBJ2-2; D may be TRBD1 (6 bases). Germline CDR1 reads SGHTA; CDR2 reads FQGNSA. CDR3 size: 15 residues. V was trimmed by 5 bases and J by 8 bases, leaving 18 bases between them. The CDR3 loop is CASSVRGNTAGELFF. The CDR3 DNA sequence: TGTGCCAGCAGCGTCAGGGGTAATACCGCTGGGGAGCTGTTTTTT.

This chain uses TRBV20-1 with TRBJ1-1; 7 positions agree with TRBD1. The trim removed 5 bases at V and 0 bases at J, leaving 9 bases unmatched. Looked up from germline, CDR1 is DFQATT and CDR2 is SNEGSKA (reference sequence). CDR3 length: 15 amino acids. The CDR3 DNA sequence: TGCAGTGCTGCGGGGACAGAGCGGGTGAACACTGAAGCTTTCTTT. It translates to CSAAGTERVNTEAFF.

This clonotype came up a few times. This sequence joins TRBV6-5 and TRBJ1-1, with D maybe TRBD1 (5 bases). The CDR3 totals 13 residues. The V end lost 5 bases, the J end lost 11 bases, and 18 bases lay between the germline ends. CDR1 and CDR2 from the germline V gene are MNHEY and SVGAGI. CDR3 in amino acids: CASSDRDRAVAFF. In DNA, the CDR3 is TGTGCCAGCAGTGACCGGGACCGCGCTGTGGCTTTCTTT.

The V and J genes are TRBV5-1 and TRBJ2-2; TRBD1 is a possible D gene (6 bases). The V and J ends lost 0 bases and 4 bases respectively, with 10 bases between them. The CDR3 is 15 amino acids. CDR1 and CDR2 from the germline V gene are SGHRS and YFSETQ. As DNA, the CDR3 is TGCGCCAGCAGCTTGGGTTCGACAGGCACCGGGGAGCTGTTTTTT. It yields the protein CASSLGSTGTGELFF.

The table lists this clonotype with a count of one. The chain is built from TRBV14 and TRBJ1-1; D ambiguous. The CDR3 length is 15 residues. V shed 4 bases and J shed 3 bases, with 15 bases lying between them. Per the germline V gene, CDR1 is SGHDN and CDR2 is FVKESK. In DNA, the CDR3 is TGTGCCAGCAGCCCGACGGACGTTACCTACACTGAAGCTTTCTTT. Protein product: CASSPTDVTYTEAFF.

This sequence joins TRBV20-1 and TRBJ1-6; D gene uncertain. The CDR3 consists of 16 residues. Germline CDR1 and CDR2: DFQATT and SNEGSKA (reference sequence). V was shortened by 4 bases and J by 7 bases, with 20 bases between the two germline ends. CDR3 bases: TGCAGTGCTACTCCGACACCCTCTACAACGAATTCACCCCTCCACTTT. Its translation is CSATPTPSTTNSPLHF.

This clonotype was counted only a few times. The CDR3 loop is CASSLGQGLTYEQYF. Here the CDR3 DNA reads TGTGCCAGCAGCTTAGGACAGGGTTTGACCTACGAGCAGTACTTC. The chain has TRBV7-2 and TRBJ2-7; TRBD1 matches 7 bases. There are 15 residues in the CDR3. J lost 2 bases, V lost 1 base, and 5 bases had no gene match. The germline V gene encodes CDR1 SGHTA and CDR2 FQGNSA.

The chain carries TRBV14 and TRBJ1-5; 7 bases are shared with TRBD1. CDR1 and CDR2 from the germline V gene are SGHDN and FVKESK. This CDR3 is built from 12 residues. The junction had 5 bases not matched to a gene; V was cut back by 4 bases and J by 11 bases. The CDR3, as DNA: TGTGCCAGCAGCCTGACAGGGAGGGCCCAGCATTTT. This codes for CASSLTGRAQHF.

This clonotype was found a few times. The chain combines TRBV20-1 with TRBJ1-1; no firm D call. The V gene lost 5 bases and the J gene lost 4 bases, with 17 bases spanning the gap. The CDR3 totals 14 residues. Germline CDR1 reads DFQATT; CDR2 reads SNEGSKA (reference sequence). The CDR3 nucleotides read TGCAGTGCTCCCGGACGGACTTGGGGCACTGAAGCTTTCTTT. This encodes CSAPGRTWGTEAFF.